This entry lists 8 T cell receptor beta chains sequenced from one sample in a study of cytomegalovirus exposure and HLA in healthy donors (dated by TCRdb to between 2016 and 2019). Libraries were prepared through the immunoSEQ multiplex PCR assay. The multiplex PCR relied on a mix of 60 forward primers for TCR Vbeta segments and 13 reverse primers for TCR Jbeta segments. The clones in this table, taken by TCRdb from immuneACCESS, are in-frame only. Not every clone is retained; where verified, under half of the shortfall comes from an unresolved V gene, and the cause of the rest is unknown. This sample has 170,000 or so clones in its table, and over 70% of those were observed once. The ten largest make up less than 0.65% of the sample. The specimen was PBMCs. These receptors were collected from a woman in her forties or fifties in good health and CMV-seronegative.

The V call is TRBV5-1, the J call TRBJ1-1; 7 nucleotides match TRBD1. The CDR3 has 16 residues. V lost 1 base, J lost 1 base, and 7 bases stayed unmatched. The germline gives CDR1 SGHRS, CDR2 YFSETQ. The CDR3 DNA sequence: TGCGCCAGCAGCTTGATGCCCGGGACAGCGAACACTGAAGCTTTCTTT. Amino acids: CASSLMPGTANTEAFF. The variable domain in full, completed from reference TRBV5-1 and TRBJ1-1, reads KAGVTQTPRYLIKTRGQQVTLSCSPISGHRSVSWYQQTPGQGLQFLFEYFSETQRNKGNFPGRFSGRQFSNSRSEMNVSTLELGDSALYLCASSLMPGTANTEAFFGQGTRLTVV.

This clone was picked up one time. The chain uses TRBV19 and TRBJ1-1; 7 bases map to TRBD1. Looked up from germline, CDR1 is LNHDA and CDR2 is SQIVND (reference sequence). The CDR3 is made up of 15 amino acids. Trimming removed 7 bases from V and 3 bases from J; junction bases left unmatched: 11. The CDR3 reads CASKRRGGRYTEAFF. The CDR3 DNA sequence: TGTGCCAGTAAAAGAAGAGGGGGCCGGTACACTGAAGCTTTCTTT.

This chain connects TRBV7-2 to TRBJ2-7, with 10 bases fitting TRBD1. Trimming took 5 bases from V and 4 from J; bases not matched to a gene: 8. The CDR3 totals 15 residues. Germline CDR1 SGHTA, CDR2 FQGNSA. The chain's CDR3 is CASSRRQGAQYEQYF. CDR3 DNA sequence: TGTGCCAGCAGCCGAAGACAGGGGGCGCAGTACGAGCAGTACTTC.

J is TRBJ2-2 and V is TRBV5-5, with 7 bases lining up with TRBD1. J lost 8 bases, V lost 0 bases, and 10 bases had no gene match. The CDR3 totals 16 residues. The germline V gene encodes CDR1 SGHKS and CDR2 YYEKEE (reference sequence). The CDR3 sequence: CASSLVGGQVGGELFF. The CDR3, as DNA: TGTGCCAGCAGCTTGGTTGGTGGACAGGTGGGGGGGGAGCTGTTTTTT.

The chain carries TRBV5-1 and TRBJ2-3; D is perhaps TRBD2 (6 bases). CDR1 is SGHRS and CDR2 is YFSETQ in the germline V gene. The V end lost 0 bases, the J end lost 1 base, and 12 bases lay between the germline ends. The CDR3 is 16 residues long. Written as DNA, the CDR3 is TGCGCCAGCAGCTTGGGGCGGGATTCTGGCACAGATACGCAGTATTTT. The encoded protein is CASSLGRDSGTDTQYF.

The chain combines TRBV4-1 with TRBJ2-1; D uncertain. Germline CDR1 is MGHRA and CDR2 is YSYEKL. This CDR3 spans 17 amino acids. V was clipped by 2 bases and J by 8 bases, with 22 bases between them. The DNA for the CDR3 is TGCGCCAGCAGCCAATTTTCGCCCCTTGATAGTAGCCATGAGCAGTTCTTC. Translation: CASSQFSPLDSSHEQFF.

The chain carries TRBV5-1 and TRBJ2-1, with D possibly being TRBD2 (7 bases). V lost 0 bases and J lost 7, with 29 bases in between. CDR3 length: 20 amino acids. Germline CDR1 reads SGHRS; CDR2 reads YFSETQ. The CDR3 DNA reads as TGCGCCAGCAGCTTGGTGGGGGGGCGCCCCCTGTCCCCACAAAATAATGAGCAGTTCTTC. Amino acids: CASSLVGGRPLSPQNNEQFF.

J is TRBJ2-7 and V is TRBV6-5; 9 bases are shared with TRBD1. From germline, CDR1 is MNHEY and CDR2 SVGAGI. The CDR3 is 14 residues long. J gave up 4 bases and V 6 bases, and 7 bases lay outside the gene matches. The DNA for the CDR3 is TGTGCCAGCAGCTCGGGACAGGGTCCGTACGAGCAGTACTTC. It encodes CASSSGQGPYEQYF.